This T cell receptor beta chain was observed in a study of T cell responses to AZD1222 COVID-19 vaccine. The CDR3 covers 14 residues. Germline V lookup: CDR1 SGDLS, CDR2 YYNGEE. V was pared by 4 bases and J by 7 bases, with 17 bases between. TCRdb's copy holds only in-frame clones and misses some; the assay was immunoSEQ multiplex PCR. The table has about 46,000 clones, around 90% seen once; the top ten hold 1% to 1.3%. To note about this clone: The antigen is undetermined.

Study-level points and caveats: There were repertoire samples only from the period after the peak T cell response.

The specimen comprised peripheral blood, sampled 28 days after the second AZD1222 dose. This rearrangement joins TRBV9 to TRBJ1-2; TRBD1 might be the D (6 bases). This receptor was identified in an adult who received the AZD1222 COVID-19 vaccine. CDR3 residues: CASSSTTGLLGYTF. CDR3 DNA: TGTGCCAGCAGCTCCACCACAGGGCTGCTTGGCTACACCTTC.